The sequence of this T cell receptor (beta chain) was determined in a study of OX40 agonist ivuxolimab in advanced cancers. In the study overall: The dose-escalation cohort had hepatocellular carcinoma, melanoma, renal cell or head and neck cancer. Study-wide results and caveats: No antigen was identified for the clonally expanded peripheral T cells. At doses 0.1 to 3.0 mg/kg, CD4+ and CD8+ clones expanded.

Sequencing was performed with immunoSEQ multiplex PCR; in TCRdb, only in-frame clones are kept and a portion is missing. The table has tens of thousands of clones, 75% to 90% seen once; the top ten hold 2% to 2.5%. The V and J ends lost 1 base and 5 bases respectively, with 6 bases between them. CDR1 and CDR2 (germline): SGHRS, YFSETQ. The length of the CDR3 is 12 residues. Concerning this clone: What it recognizes is unknown.

The receptor comes from an adult with an advanced solid tumor such as melanoma, head and neck, liver or kidney cancer. J is TRBJ1-2 and V is TRBV5-1; D remains ambiguous. The sequenced sample was CD4+ or CD8+ T cells sorted from blood, obtained in a trial of the OX40 agonist ivuxolimab. Here the CDR3 reads CASSLIGYGYTF. CDR3 sequence (DNA): TGCGCCAGCAGCTTGATAGGGTATGGCTACACCTTC. The full variable domain, with the rest looked up from reference TRBV5-1 and TRBJ1-2, is KAGVTQTPRYLIKTRGQQVTLSCSPISGHRSVSWYQQTPGQGLQFLFEYFSETQRNKGNFPGRFSGRQFSNSRSEMNVSTLELGDSALYLCASSLIGYGYTFGSGTRLTVV.